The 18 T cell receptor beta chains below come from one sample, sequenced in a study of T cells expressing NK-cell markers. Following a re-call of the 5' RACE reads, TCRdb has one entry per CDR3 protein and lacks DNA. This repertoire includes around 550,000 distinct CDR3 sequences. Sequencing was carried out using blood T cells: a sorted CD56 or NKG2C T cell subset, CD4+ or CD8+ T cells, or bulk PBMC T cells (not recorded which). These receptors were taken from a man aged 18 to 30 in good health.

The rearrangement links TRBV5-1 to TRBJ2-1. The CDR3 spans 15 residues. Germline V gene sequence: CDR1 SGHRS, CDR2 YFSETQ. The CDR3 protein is CASSFEPSINVEQFF.

CDR3: CASSWTASIANTGELFF. The gene calls are TRBV5-1 and TRBJ2-2; absent DNA, TCRdb's TRBD1 call cannot be checked. Germline assignment: CDR1 SGHRS and CDR2 YFSETQ. This CDR3 spans 17 amino acids. Together with reference TRBV5-1 and TRBJ2-2, the CDR3 gives the full variable domain: KAGVTQTPRYLIKTRGQQVTLSCSPISGHRSVSWYQQTPGQGLQFLFEYFSETQRNKGNFPGRFSGRQFSNSRSEMNVSTLELGDSALYLCASSWTASIANTGELFFGEGSRLTVL.

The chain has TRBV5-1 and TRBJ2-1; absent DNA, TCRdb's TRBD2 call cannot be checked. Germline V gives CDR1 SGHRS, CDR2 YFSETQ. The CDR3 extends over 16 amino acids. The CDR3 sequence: CASSLAWLARVNEQFF. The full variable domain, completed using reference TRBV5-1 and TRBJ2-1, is KAGVTQTPRYLIKTRGQQVTLSCSPISGHRSVSWYQQTPGQGLQFLFEYFSETQRNKGNFPGRFSGRQFSNSRSEMNVSTLELGDSALYLCASSLAWLARVNEQFFGPGTRLTVL.

CDR3 amino acids: CASSWGETNEQFF. The chain combines TRBV11-2 with TRBJ2-1; TCRdb's D call of TRBD1 is untestable without DNA. In germline, CDR1 is SGHAT, CDR2 FQNNGV. This CDR3 spans 13 amino acids.

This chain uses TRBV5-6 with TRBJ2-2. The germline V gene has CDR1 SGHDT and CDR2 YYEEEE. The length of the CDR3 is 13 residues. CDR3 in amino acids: CASSPRYTGELFF. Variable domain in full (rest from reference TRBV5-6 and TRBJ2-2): DAGVTQSPTHLIKTRGQQVTLRCSPKSGHDTVSWYQQALGQGPQFIFQYYEEEERQRGNFPDRFSGHQFPNYSSELNVNALLLGDSALYLCASSPRYTGELFFGEGSRLTVL.

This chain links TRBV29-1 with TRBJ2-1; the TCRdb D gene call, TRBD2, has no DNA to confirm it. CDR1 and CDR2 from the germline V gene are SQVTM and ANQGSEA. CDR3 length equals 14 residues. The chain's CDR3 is CSVEVKTRYHEQFF.

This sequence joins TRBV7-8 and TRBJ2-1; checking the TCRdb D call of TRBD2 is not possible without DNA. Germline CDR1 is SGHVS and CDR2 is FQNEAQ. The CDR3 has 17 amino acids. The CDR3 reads CASSQNRPGTIYNEQFF.

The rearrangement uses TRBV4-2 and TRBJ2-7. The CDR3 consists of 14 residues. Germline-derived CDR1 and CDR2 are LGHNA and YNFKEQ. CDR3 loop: CASSQAGSHYEQYF.

The CDR3 reads CSVESMGGGYNNEQFF. V is TRBV29-1 and J is TRBJ2-1; TCRdb's D gene call, TRBD1, goes unchecked for lack of DNA. This CDR3 contains 16 residues. CDR1 is SQVTM and CDR2 is ANQGSEA in the germline V gene.

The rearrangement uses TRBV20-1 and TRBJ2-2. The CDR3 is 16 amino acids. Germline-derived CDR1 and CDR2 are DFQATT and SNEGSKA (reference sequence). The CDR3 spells CSARDGPGLITGELFF.

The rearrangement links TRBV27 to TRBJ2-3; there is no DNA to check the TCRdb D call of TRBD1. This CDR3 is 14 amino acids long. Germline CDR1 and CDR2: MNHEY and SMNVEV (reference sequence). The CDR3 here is CASGRGTGGDTQYF.

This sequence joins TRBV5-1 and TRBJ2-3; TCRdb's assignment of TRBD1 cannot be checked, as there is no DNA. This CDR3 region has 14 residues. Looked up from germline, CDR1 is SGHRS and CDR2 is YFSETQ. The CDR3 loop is CASRLSPWADTQYF.

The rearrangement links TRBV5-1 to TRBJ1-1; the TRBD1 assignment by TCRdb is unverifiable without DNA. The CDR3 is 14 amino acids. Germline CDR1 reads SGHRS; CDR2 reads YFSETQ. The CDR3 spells CASSLELYVGPAFF.

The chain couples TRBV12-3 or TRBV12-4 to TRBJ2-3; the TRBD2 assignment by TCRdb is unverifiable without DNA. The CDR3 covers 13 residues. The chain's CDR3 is CASSLGLADTQYF.

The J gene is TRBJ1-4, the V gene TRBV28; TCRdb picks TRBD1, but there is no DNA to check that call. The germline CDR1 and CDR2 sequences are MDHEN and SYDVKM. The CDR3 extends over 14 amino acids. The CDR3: CASSSDRLMRKLFF.

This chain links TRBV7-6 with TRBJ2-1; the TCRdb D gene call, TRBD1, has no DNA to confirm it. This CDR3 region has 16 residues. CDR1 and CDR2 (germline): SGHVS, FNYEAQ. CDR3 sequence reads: CASSSFQGAGYNEQFF.

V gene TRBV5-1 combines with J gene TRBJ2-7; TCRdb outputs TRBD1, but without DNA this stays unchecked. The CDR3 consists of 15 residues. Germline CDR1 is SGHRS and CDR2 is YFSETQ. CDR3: CASSDSRQGQGEQYF.

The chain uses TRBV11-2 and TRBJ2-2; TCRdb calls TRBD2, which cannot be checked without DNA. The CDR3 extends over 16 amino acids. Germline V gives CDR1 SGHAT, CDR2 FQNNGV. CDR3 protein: CASSLDFLAGTGELFF.